Each of the 17 T cell receptor beta chains below was sequenced from the same sample in a study of control samples from healthy donors and cancer patients. Sequencing used immunoSEQ multiplex PCR; TCRdb keeps in-frame clones, though not all of them. The sample lists approximately 100,000 clones, around 80% occurring once. Sequencing input: blood. These receptors all stem from a man in his 60s in good health.

This chain connects TRBV19 to TRBJ2-7; D gene ambiguous. The CDR3 has 12 residues. CDR1 is LNHDA and CDR2 is SQIVND in the germline V gene (reference sequence). Trimming removed 10 bases from V and 0 bases from J, with 10 bases in between. The CDR3 DNA reads TGTGCCACAGGACCTAGCTCCTACGAGCAGTACTTC. Translated, it gives CATGPSSYEQYF.

This clone was counted a single time. The chain combines TRBV18 with TRBJ1-3; D may be TRBD1 (5 bases). CDR1 is KGHSH, CDR2 LQKENI, per germline. V lost 4 bases to trimming and J lost 0 bases, with 13 bases between them. This CDR3 spans 16 amino acids. CDR3 coding DNA: TGTGCCAGCTCACTCCGCTTAGGGGACTCTGGAAACACCATATATTTT. Translating gives CASSLRLGDSGNTIYF.

The chain is built from TRBV19 and TRBJ2-1; 8 bases fit TRBD2. J lost 0 bases, V lost 4 bases, and 5 bases had no gene match. This CDR3 region has 16 residues. CDR1 is LNHDA, CDR2 SQIVND, per germline (reference sequence). Here the CDR3 DNA reads TGTGCCAGTAGTACGTCCGGGAGGGCCTCCTACAATGAGCAGTTCTTC. Translated: CASSTSGRASYNEQFF. Full variable domain (remainder filled in from reference TRBV19 and TRBJ2-1): DGGITQSPKYLFRKEGQNVTLSCEQNLNHDAMYWYRQDPGQGLRLIYYSQIVNDFQKGDIAEGYSVSREKKESFPLTVTSAQKNPTAFYLCASSTSGRASYNEQFFGPGTRLTVL.

J is TRBJ2-7 and V is TRBV18; 7 bases line up with TRBD2. In germline, CDR1 is KGHSH, CDR2 LQKENI. The CDR3 consists of 14 residues. Trimming removed 4 bases from V and 6 bases from J; junction bases left unmatched: 9. The CDR3: CASSRGGSMSEQYF. Written as DNA, the CDR3 is TGTGCCAGCTCACGGGGGGGTTCGATGAGCGAGCAGTACTTC.

The J gene is TRBJ1-1, the V gene TRBV18; tentatively, D is TRBD1 (6 bases). The CDR3 covers 15 residues. Germline CDR1 is KGHSH and CDR2 is LQKENI. V was trimmed by 3 bases and J by 0 bases, leaving 11 bases between them. The CDR3 sequence: CASSPGQIVNTEAFF. CDR3 coding DNA: TGTGCCAGCTCACCCGGACAGATAGTGAACACTGAAGCTTTCTTT.

The sample holds a few counts of this clone. The J gene is TRBJ1-4, the V gene TRBV28; D may be TRBD1 (6 bases). The CDR3 is made up of 16 amino acids. Per germline, CDR1 MDHEN and CDR2 SYDVKM. V shed 5 bases and J shed 0 bases, with 13 bases lying between them. Here the CDR3 DNA reads TGTGCCAGCAGTGAGACAGGCCCTGCAACTAATGAAAAACTGTTTTTT. Translating it yields CASSETGPATNEKLFF.

The chain recombines TRBV11-1 with TRBJ1-1; 9 nucleotides match TRBD1. Germline V gene sequence: CDR1 SGHAT, CDR2 FQDESV (reference sequence). After removal of 3 bases from V and 5 bases from J, the junction contained 4 bases not matched to a gene. CDR3 length equals 14 residues. CDR3 DNA sequence: TGTGCCAGCAGCTTCAGGACAGGGGAAACTGAAGCTTTCTTT. Residues: CASSFRTGETEAFF.

The chain carries TRBV9 and TRBJ2-6; D unclear. The germline V gene has CDR1 SGDLS and CDR2 YYNGEE. The CDR3 runs to 13 residues. V was pared by 4 bases and J by 4 bases, with 6 bases between. The CDR3 spells CASSLLGANVLTF. CDR3 nucleotides: TGTGCCAGCAGCCTATTAGGGGCCAACGTCCTGACTTTC.

The chain combines TRBV7-3 with TRBJ2-3; 13 positions match TRBD2. The CDR3 is 15 amino acids. The germline CDR1 and CDR2 sequences are SGHTA and FQGTGA. The J segment lost 6 bases and the V segment lost 4 bases, leaving 4 bases of the junction unmatched. In DNA, the CDR3 is TGTGCCAGCAGCTCTGGACTAGCGGGGGAGGATACGCAGTATTTT. Translated: CASSSGLAGEDTQYF.

The chain links TRBV3-1 (or the pseudogene TRBV3-2) to TRBJ1-4, with TRBD1 identical over 8 bases. V shed 4 bases and J 6 bases; nucleotides not matched to a gene: 4. This CDR3 comprises 14 residues. Germline CDR1 LGHDT, CDR2 YNNKEL (reference sequence). The CDR3 DNA follows: TGTGCCAGCAGCCGTTCAGGGGGCGATGAAAAACTGTTTTTT. Residues: CASSRSGGDEKLFF.

The V and J genes are TRBV7-3 and TRBJ2-7; TRBD2 matches 7 bases. V was clipped by 4 bases and J by 4 bases; unmatched bases: 7. Germline V CDR1 and CDR2: SGHTA, FQGTGA. The CDR3 length is 14 residues. The CDR3 reads CASSYSGGRYEQYF. The DNA of the CDR3 is TGTGCCAGCAGCTACTCGGGGGGACGATACGAGCAGTACTTC.

The V and J genes are TRBV6-5 and TRBJ1-5; D remains unclear. The germline V gene encodes CDR1 MNHEY and CDR2 SVGAGI. There are 12 residues in the CDR3. The V end lost 6 bases, the J end lost 6 bases, and 9 bases lay between the germline ends. For the CDR3, the DNA is TGTGCCAGCAGCCAACTGGGTCAGCCCCAGCATTTT. Protein: CASSQLGQPQHF.

The chain joins TRBV6-5 to TRBJ1-5; the match to TRBD1 covers 8 bases. J gave up 7 bases and V 7 bases, and 12 bases lay outside the gene matches. Germline V gene lookup returns CDR1 MNHEY and CDR2 SVGAGI. The CDR3 runs 15 residues. The CDR3 DNA reads as TGTGCCAGCACTCTATGGCAGGGGGCGAGGCAGCCCCAGCATTTT. This gives the protein CASTLWQGARQPQHF.

The chain employs TRBV6-4 and TRBJ1-2, with D unclear. Looked up from germline, CDR1 is MRHNA and CDR2 is SNTAGT. The CDR3 is made up of 17 amino acids. V was pared by 3 bases and J by 4 bases, with 21 bases between. CDR3 sequence reads: CASSETLSATGSYGYTF. In DNA form, the CDR3 reads TGTGCCAGCAGTGAAACACTATCAGCAACGGGTTCCTATGGCTACACCTTC.

The chain carries TRBV15 and TRBJ2-1, with TRBD2 matching over 8 bases. V was clipped by 4 bases and J by 4 bases; unmatched bases: 6. In germline, CDR1 is LNHNV, CDR2 YYDKDF (reference sequence). The CDR3 covers 15 residues. The chain's CDR3 is CATSIPGLDYNEQFF. For the CDR3, the DNA is TGTGCCACCAGCATACCGGGACTAGATTACAATGAGCAGTTCTTC.

This chain connects TRBV4-2 to TRBJ2-3; D remains ambiguous. Germline CDR1 reads LGHNA; CDR2 reads YNFKEQ. V lost 3 bases, J lost 6 bases, and 13 bases lay in between. The CDR3 is 14 residues long. The CDR3 region has the DNA TGTGCCAGCAGCCAGACGATTCCTGCCGATACGCAGTATTTT. Translation: CASSQTIPADTQYF.

The J gene is TRBJ2-7, the V gene TRBV14; the D gene could be TRBD1 or TRBD2 (6 bases each). Trimming took off 4 bases at V and 1 base at J, with 14 bases between the two ends. The CDR3 length is 15 residues. Germline-derived CDR1 and CDR2 are SGHDN and FVKESK. The CDR3 loop reads CASSPLGGLSYEQYF. The DNA for the CDR3 is TGTGCCAGCAGCCCCTTAGGGGGGCTATCCTACGAGCAGTACTTC.